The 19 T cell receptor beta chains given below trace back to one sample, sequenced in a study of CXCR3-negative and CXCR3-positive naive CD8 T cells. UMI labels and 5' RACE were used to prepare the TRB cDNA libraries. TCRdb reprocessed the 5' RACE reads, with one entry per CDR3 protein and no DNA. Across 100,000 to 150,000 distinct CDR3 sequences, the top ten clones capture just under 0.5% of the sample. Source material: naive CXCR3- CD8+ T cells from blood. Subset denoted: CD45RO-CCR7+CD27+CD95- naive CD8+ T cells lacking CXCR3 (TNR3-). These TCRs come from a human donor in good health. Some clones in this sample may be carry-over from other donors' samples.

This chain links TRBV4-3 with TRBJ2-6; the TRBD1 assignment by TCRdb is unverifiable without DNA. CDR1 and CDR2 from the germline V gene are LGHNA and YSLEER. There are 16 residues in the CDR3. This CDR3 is CASSPTDRRGANVLTF.

This CDR3 is CASSIGWGKVTGELFF. J is TRBJ2-2 and V is TRBV19; as DNA is missing, the TRBD1 call by TCRdb cannot be tested. The CDR3 consists of 16 residues. In germline, CDR1 is LNHDA, CDR2 SQIVND (reference sequence).

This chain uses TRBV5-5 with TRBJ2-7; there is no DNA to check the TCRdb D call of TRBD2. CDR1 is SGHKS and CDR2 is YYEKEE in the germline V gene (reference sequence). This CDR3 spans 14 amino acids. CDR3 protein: CASSLPGLVVEQYF.

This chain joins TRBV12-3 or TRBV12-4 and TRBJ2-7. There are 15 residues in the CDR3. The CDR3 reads CASSFTLGLAYEQYF.

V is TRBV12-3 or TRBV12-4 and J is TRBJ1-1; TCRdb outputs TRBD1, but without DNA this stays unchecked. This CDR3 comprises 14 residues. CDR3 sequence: CASSFQGFNTEAFF.

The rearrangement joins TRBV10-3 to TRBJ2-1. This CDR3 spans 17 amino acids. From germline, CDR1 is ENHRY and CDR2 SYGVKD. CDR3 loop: CAISAGRTPSSYNEQFF.

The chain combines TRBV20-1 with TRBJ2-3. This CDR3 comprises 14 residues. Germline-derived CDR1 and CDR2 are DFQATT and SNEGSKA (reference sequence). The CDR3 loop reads CSASTGYRRDTQYF.

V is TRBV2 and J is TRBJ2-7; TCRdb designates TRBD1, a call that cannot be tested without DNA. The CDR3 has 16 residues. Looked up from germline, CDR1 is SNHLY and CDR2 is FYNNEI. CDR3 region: CASTRGGRDGTYEQYF.

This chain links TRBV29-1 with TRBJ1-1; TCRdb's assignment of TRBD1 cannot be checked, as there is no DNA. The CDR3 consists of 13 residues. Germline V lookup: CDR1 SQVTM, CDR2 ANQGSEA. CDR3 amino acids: CSVGHLRNTEAFF.

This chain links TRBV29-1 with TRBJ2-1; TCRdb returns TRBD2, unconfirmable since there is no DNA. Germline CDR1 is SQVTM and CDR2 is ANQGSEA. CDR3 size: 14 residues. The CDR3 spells CSVEVPLAIDEQFF.

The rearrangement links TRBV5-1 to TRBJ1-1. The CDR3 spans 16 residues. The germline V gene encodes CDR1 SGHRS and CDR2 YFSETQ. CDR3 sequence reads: CASSLATIAMNTEAFF.

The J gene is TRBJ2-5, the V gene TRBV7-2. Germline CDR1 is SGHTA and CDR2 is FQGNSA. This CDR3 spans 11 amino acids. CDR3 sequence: CASSQGETQYF.

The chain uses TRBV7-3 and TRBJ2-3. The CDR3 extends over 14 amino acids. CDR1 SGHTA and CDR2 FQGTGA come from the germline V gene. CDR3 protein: CASSLSGYTDTQYF.

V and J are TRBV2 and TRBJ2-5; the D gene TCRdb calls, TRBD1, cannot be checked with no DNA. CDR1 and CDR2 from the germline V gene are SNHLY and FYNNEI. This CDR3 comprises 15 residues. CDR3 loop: CASSDWDRFQETQYF.

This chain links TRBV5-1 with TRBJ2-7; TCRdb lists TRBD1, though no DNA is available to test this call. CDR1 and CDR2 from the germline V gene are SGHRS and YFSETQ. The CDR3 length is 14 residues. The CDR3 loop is CASSERQESYEQYF. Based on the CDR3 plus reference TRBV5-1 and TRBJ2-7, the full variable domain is KAGVTQTPRYLIKTRGQQVTLSCSPISGHRSVSWYQQTPGQGLQFLFEYFSETQRNKGNFPGRFSGRQFSNSRSEMNVSTLELGDSALYLCASSERQESYEQYFGPGTRLTVT.

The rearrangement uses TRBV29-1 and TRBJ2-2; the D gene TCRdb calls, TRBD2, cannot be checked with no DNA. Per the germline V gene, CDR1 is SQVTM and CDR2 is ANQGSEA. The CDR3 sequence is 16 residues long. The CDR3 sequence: CSVEGLAGANTGELFF.

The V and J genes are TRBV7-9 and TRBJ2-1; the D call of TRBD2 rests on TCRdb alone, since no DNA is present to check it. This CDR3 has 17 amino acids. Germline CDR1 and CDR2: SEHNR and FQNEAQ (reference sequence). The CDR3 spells CASSSSPGLLSYNEQFF.

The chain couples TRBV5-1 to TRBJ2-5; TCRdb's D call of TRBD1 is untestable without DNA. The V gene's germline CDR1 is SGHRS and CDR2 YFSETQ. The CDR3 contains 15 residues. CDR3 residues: CASSLVSMDGETQYF.

This CDR3 reads CASAGLAGGTDTQYF. J is TRBJ2-3 and V is TRBV10-1; the TRBD2 assignment by TCRdb is unverifiable without DNA. The CDR3 has 15 residues. Germline lookup yields CDR1 WNHNN and CDR2 SYGVQD (reference sequence).